A single sample gave rise to the 14 T cell receptor beta chains below, sequenced in a study of T cell responses to AZD1222 COVID-19 vaccine. Libraries were prepared by immunoSEQ multiplex PCR; TCRdb keeps only in-frame clonotypes and omits some of them. The sample contains about 150,000 clones, approximately 90% of which appear only once. The sequences come from peripheral blood, collected on day 0 of MenACWY control vaccination. The source of these receptors is an adult in good health.

The rearrangement links TRBV7-3 to TRBJ1-1, with unresolved D. Germline assignment: CDR1 SGHTA and CDR2 FQGTGA. The ends were cut back, 1 base at V and 8 bases at J, with 11 bases in the middle. The CDR3 is 13 residues long. The CDR3 DNA sequence: TGTGCCAGCAGCTTAAATCTAGGTGGGGAAGCTTTCTTT. Protein product: CASSLNLGGEAFF.

J is TRBJ2-5 and V is TRBV5-4; no definite D call. V lost 3 bases and J 5 bases, leaving 17 bases between the germline ends. The CDR3 length is 15 residues. Germline CDR1 SGHNT, CDR2 YYREEE (reference sequence). DNA for the CDR3: TGTGCCAGCAGCTCGGGTCGGCCCTTAGAGGAGACCCAGTACTTC. Translated, it gives CASSSGRPLEETQYF.

The CDR3 protein is CASSPIGGTGTDTQYF. In DNA form, the CDR3 reads TGTGCCAGTAGTCCCATCGGGGGCACTGGCACAGATACGCAGTATTTT. The chain joins TRBV19 to TRBJ2-3; D might be TRBD1 or TRBD2, each matching 6 bases. The CDR3 totals 16 residues. Trimming stripped 5 bases from V and 1 base from J, with 16 bases between. The V gene's germline CDR1 is LNHDA and CDR2 SQIVND (reference sequence).

The gene calls are TRBV2 and TRBJ1-1, with D possibly matching TRBD1 (6 bases). Germline V gene sequence: CDR1 SNHLY, CDR2 FYNNEI. The CDR3 is 13 residues long. V shed 8 bases and J shed 1 base, with 11 bases lying between them. The CDR3 reads CASDGQKNTEAFF. The CDR3 nucleotides read TGTGCCAGCGATGGACAGAAGAACACTGAAGCTTTCTTT.

The V call is TRBV7-3, the J call TRBJ2-3; TRBD1 aligns across 9 bases. The CDR3 covers 14 residues. J lost 6 bases, V lost 3 bases, and 4 bases had no gene match. Germline-derived CDR1 and CDR2 are SGHTA and FQGTGA. The CDR3 DNA reads as TGTGCCAGCAGCTTGACAGGGGGAGAGGATACGCAGTATTTT. Translation gives CASSLTGGEDTQYF.

This chain joins TRBV10-3 and TRBJ1-4, with D uncertain. Germline-derived CDR1 and CDR2 are ENHRY and SYGVKD. This CDR3 is built from 12 residues. Trimming pared 3 bases from V and 3 bases from J, leaving 2 bases between. The CDR3 region has the DNA TGTGCCATCAGTGAAGCTAATGAAAAACTGTTTTTT. Its translation: CAISEANEKLFF.

V is TRBV5-1 and J is TRBJ2-3; D gene unclear. CDR1 is SGHRS, CDR2 YFSETQ, per germline. Trimming stripped 2 bases from V and 0 bases from J, with 10 bases between. The CDR3 contains 15 residues. The DNA of the CDR3 is TGCGCCAGCAGCTTCGAGCCGACTAGCACAGATACGCAGTATTTT. It yields the protein CASSFEPTSTDTQYF.

In its sample, this clone was seen once. The chain carries TRBV21-1 and TRBJ1-2; the D segment call TRBD1 is taken from the table without a DNA check. TRBV21-1 represents a pseudogene. The CDR3 consists of 14 residues. CDR3 sequence (DNA): TGTGCCAGCAACCCAACAGGGGTCGCGGGGGGCTACACCTTC. Protein: CASNPTGVAGGYTF.

This clone has a single count. This chain connects TRBV2 to TRBJ2-3; no reliable D call. Germline loops: CDR1 SNHLY, CDR2 FYNNEI. Trimming removed 2 bases at V and 11 bases at J, with 17 bases between. This CDR3 region has 14 residues. CDR3 loop: CASSELTLGVRQYF. CDR3 nucleotides: TGTGCCAGCAGTGAACTTACATTGGGTGTAAGGCAGTATTTT.

The V call is TRBV10-3, the J call TRBJ2-1, with D perhaps matching TRBD2 (5 bases). The germline V gene has CDR1 ENHRY and CDR2 SYGVKD. Trimming shortened V by 7 bases and J by 1 base, and 20 bases separated the two germline ends. The CDR3 length is 17 residues. CDR3 in amino acids: CAITKVLGRRSYNEQFF. CDR3 DNA sequence: TGTGCCATCACTAAAGTACTGGGTCGGAGGTCCTACAATGAGCAGTTCTTC.

This clone was seen more than once but under ten times. V gene TRBV19 combines with J gene TRBJ2-1, with 9 bases matching TRBD1. Germline assignment: CDR1 LNHDA and CDR2 SQIVND (reference sequence). V lost 7 bases and J lost 9; bases outside the gene matches: 7. This CDR3 is 13 amino acids long. In nucleotides, the CDR3 is TGTGCCAGTACCCCACAGGGGGCGGGTGAGCAGTTCTTC. Translation gives CASTPQGAGEQFF.

The V and J genes are TRBV5-4 and TRBJ1-3; D possibly corresponds to TRBD1 (5 bases). CDR3 length: 17 amino acids. Trimming left V 9 bases short and J 0 bases short, with 22 bases between. The germline V gene encodes CDR1 SGHNT and CDR2 YYREEE (reference sequence). The CDR3 nucleotides are TGTGCCACGTCCCATTCCGGGGGAGCCTTCTCTGGAAACACCATATATTTT. Translation gives CATSHSGGAFSGNTIYF.

CDR3 in amino acids: CASSPQESLGYTF. The CDR3, as DNA: TGTGCCAGCAGCCCCCAGGAGTCTCTCGGCTACACCTTC. The V gene is TRBV7-9, the J gene TRBJ1-2; D is unclear. The germline CDR1 and CDR2 sequences are SEHNR and FQNEAQ (reference sequence). The CDR3 loop spans 13 amino acids. Trimming stripped 5 bases from V and 8 bases from J, with 15 bases between.

This chain joins TRBV11-2 and TRBJ2-1, with D possibly being TRBD2 (6 bases). Per the germline V gene, CDR1 is SGHAT and CDR2 is FQNNGV. V was pared by 5 bases and J by 0 bases, with 11 bases between. The CDR3 consists of 15 residues. For the CDR3, the DNA is TGTGCCAGCAGCCTCCCAGCGGGCTCCTACAATGAGCAGTTCTTC. It encodes CASSLPAGSYNEQFF.